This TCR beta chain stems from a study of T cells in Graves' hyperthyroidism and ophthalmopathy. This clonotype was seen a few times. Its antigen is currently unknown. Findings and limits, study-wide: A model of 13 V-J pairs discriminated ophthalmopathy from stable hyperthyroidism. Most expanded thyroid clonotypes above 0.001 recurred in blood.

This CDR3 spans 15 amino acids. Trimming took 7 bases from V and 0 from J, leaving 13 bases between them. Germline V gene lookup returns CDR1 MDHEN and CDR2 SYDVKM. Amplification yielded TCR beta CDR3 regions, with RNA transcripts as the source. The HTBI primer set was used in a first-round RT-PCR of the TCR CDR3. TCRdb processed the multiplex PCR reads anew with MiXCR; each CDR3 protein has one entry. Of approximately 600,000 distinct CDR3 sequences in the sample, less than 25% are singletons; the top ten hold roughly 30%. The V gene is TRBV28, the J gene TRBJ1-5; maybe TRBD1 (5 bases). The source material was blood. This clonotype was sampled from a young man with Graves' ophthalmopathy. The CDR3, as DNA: TGTGCCAGCACCCTAGGGGCTGATAGCAATCAGCCCCAGCATTTT. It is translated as CASTLGADSNQPQHF.